The rows below give T cell receptor beta chains drawn from one sample of a study of blood T cell repertoires in COVID-19. Profiling relied on immunoSEQ multiplex PCR, and the TCRdb table lists in-frame clones only, not all of them. The table records approximately 77,000 clones, roughly 85% of them present only once. The sequencing input was peripheral blood. Every receptor here comes from a man aged 45-60 years with COVID-19, enrolled during active disease. The CDR3 runs from the conserved cysteine through the conserved F or W. D genes are given only for firm matches. Size is omitted from some rows. Given values are once, few, many or a class for expanded clones.

clone size	V gene	D gene	J gene	CDR3 protein	CDR3 DNA
.	TRBV11-1	.	TRBJ2-1	CASSLEGRYEQFF	TGTGCCAGCAGCTTAGAAGGGAGGTATGAGCAGTTCTTC
once	TRBV19	TRBD1	TRBJ2-7	CASSIEGDRVYEQYF	TGTGCCAGTAGTATAGAAGGGGACAGAGTCTACGAGCAGTACTTC
.	TRBV4-2	TRBD2	TRBJ2-7	CASSIAGVSSYEQYF	TGTGCCAGCAGCATAGCGGGGGTTAGCTCCTACGAGCAGTACTTC
.	TRBV30	.	TRBJ2-1	CAWSVNRRQFF	TGTGCCTGGAGTGTGAACAGAAGGCAGTTCTTC
.	TRBV19	TRBD1	TRBJ1-5	CASSIEDRPHQPQHF	TGTGCCAGTAGTATAGAGGACAGGCCCCATCAGCCCCAGCATTTT
few	TRBV27	TRBD2	TRBJ2-3	CASSLGTSVHSTDTQYF	TGTGCCAGCAGTTTAGGGACTAGCGTTCATAGCACAGATACGCAGTATTTT
few	TRBV7-2	.	TRBJ1-2	CASSFYPPQGGYTF	TGTGCCAGCAGCTTTTACCCCCCCCAGGGTGGCTACACCTTC
.	TRBV19	.	TRBJ2-6	CASQFSGANVLTF	TGTGCCAGTCAGTTCTCTGGGGCCAACGTCCTGACTTTC
.	TRBV12-3/TRBV12-4	TRBD1	TRBJ1-1	CANNSGTVTEAFF	TGTGCCAACAACTCCGGGACAGTCACTGAAGCTTTCTTT
once	TRBV6-2/TRBV6-3	TRBD2	TRBJ2-5	CASSGLAGSSQYF	TGTGCCAGCAGTGGACTAGCCGGGTCGTCCCAGTACTTC
.	TRBV24-1	TRBD1	TRBJ2-1	CATSDYDRDSYNEQFF	TGTGCCACCAGTGATTACGACAGGGACTCCTACAATGAGCAGTTCTTC
.	TRBV7-9	TRBD1	TRBJ1-2	CASSFAGGADYGYTF	TGTGCCAGCAGCTTTGCAGGGGGCGCTGACTATGGCTACACCTTC
.	TRBV7-8	TRBD1	TRBJ1-2	CASSSRQGGNYGYTF	TGTGCCAGCAGCTCCCGCCAGGGGGGTAACTATGGCTACACCTTC
once	TRBV28	.	TRBJ1-2	CASSFGGSGYKDGYTF	TGTGCCAGCAGTTTCGGGGGGAGTGGATACAAAGATGGCTACACCTTC
once	TRBV2	.	TRBJ1-6	CASSIGTYPFYSPLHF	TGTGCCAGCAGTATCGGGACATATCCCTTTTATTCACCCCTCCACTTT
.	TRBV5-5	TRBD2	TRBJ2-3	CASSDPMGEGHTDTQYF	TGTGCCAGCAGCGACCCCATGGGGGAGGGCCACACAGATACGCAGTATTTT
.	TRBV5-1	TRBD2	TRBJ2-1	CASSPKREAGNEQFF	TGCGCCAGCAGCCCGAAGCGGGAGGCGGGAAATGAGCAGTTCTTC
once	TRBV15	.	TRBJ1-3	CATSRDRGGGSGNTIYF	TGTGCCACCAGCAGAGATCGGGGAGGGGGTTCTGGAAACACCATATATTTT
.	TRBV19	TRBD1	TRBJ2-2	CASSNQGDFTGELFF	TGTGCCAGTTCTAATCAGGGGGATTTCACCGGGGAGCTGTTTTTT
.	TRBV14	.	TRBJ2-7	CASSQDNVRGTYEQYF	TGTGCCAGCAGCCAAGATAACGTCCGGGGGACCTACGAGCAGTACTTC
.	TRBV28	TRBD1	TRBJ1-2	CASSSPRTGNYGYTF	TGTGCCAGCAGTTCTCCACGGACAGGGAACTATGGCTACACCTTC
.	TRBV3-1/TRBV3-2	TRBD2	TRBJ2-7	CASSRTSGRAYEQYF	TGTGCCAGCAGCCGCACTAGCGGGAGGGCCTACGAGCAGTACTTC